This T cell receptor (beta chain) is from a study of beta chain features in type 1 diabetes. General study results and limits: Moderate but significant shortening of TCRB CDR3s was recorded in all four CD4+ subsets from Type 1 diabetes patients.

This clone came up a few times. What it binds is unknown. Expressed TCRB transcripts were sequenced because the isolated RNA had all been reverse transcribed beforehand. The method was immunoSEQ multiplex PCR; TCRdb's version includes in-frame clones alone and lacks a portion of them. The sample gives around 450,000 clones, 10% to 12% of which show up once; 0.045% to 0.05% is in the top ten. The sample was naive CD4+ T cells from blood. The receptor was derived from a woman aged 18 to 35 in good health.

CDR3 DNA: TGCGCCAGCAGCCAGCCTACCGGGAAAAAAAGGAATGAGCAGTTCTTC. Its protein product is CASSQPTGKKRNEQFF. The rearrangement links TRBV4-1 to TRBJ2-1, with D possibly being TRBD2 (5 bases). CDR3 length equals 16 residues. V was cut by 3 bases and J by 7 bases, with 19 bases left in between. CDR1 is MGHRA and CDR2 is YSYEKL in the germline V gene.